A selection of T cell receptor beta chains follows, all from one sample in a study of T cell repertoires in cytomegalovirus infection. Antigen specificity for these receptors is unknown. TCRdb independently ran MiXCR on the reads; one entry per CDR3 protein. The table includes approximately 120,000 distinct CDR3 sequences, 32% detected once. Sequences were derived from CD8+ T cells from cultured PBMCs, sampled from culture after CMV antigen stimulation. The origin of the receptors is a human donor in good health (CMV status not recorded). Some clones in this sample may be carry-over from other donors' samples. Each CDR3 is given with its conserved first and last residue. The D gene is left open where the match is weak. Clone size is given for some rows only: seen once, a few or many times, or a class if the clone is expanded.

v_gene,abundance,j_gene,d_gene,len,CDR3aa,CDR3nt
TRBV18,-,TRBJ1-1,TRBD1,15,CASSPGTGTLTEAFF,TGTGCCAGCTCACCCGGGACAGGAACACTCACTGAAGCTTTCTTT
TRBV4-1,few,TRBJ2-7,-,15,CASSQDSLGRNEQYF,TGCGCCAGCAGCCAAGATTCCCTAGGACGTAACGAGCAGTACTTC
TRBV20-1,many,TRBJ2-1,-,16,CSARDSKGPNDFEQFF,TGCAGTGCTAGGGATTCAAAGGGGCCAAATGATTTCGAGCAGTTCTTC
TRBV29-1,-,TRBJ1-2,-,12,CSVGGLRYGYTF,TGCAGCGTCGGGGGGCTAAGATATGGCTACACCTTC
TRBV2,many,TRBJ1-2,TRBD1,14,CASRGTGFGYGYTF,TGTGCCAGCAGGGGGACAGGGTTTGGCTATGGCTACACCTTC
TRBV5-4,-,TRBJ1-2,-,13,CASSLPSGYGYTF,TGTGCCAGCAGCCTTCCCTCTGGCTATGGCTACACCTTC
TRBV7-6,-,TRBJ1-3,-,14,CVSSPGTERLTIYF,TGTGTCAGCAGCCCCGGGACCGAGCGGCTAACCATATATTTT
TRBV20-1,few,TRBJ1-5,-,14,CSAAWVDSNQPQHF,TGCAGTGCAGCTTGGGTAGATAGCAATCAGCCCCAGCATTTT
TRBV7-6,many,TRBJ2-1,TRBD2,15,CASSPPGGTYNEQFF,TGTGCCAGCAGCCCCCCCGGGGGGACCTACAATGAGCAGTTCTTC
TRBV7-2,-,TRBJ2-5,-,15,CASWLQGPHQETQYF,TGTGCCAGCTGGTTGCAGGGCCCCCACCAAGAGACCCAGTACTTC
TRBV25-1,-,TRBJ2-7,TRBD1,13,CATQDRGRYEQYF,TGTGCCACCCAAGACAGGGGGCGGTACGAGCAGTATTTC
TRBV12-3/TRBV12-4,-,TRBJ1-2,-,13,CASSLSRDYGYTF,TGTGCCAGCAGTTTGTCAAGGGACTATGGCTACACCTTC
TRBV7-9,-,TRBJ2-7,-,14,CASSSAGRLYEQYF,TGTGCCAGCAGTTCCGCGGGACGGCTCTACGAGCAGTACTTC
TRBV20-1,-,TRBJ2-1,TRBD2,18,CSARGGLAGGISYNEQFF,TGCAGTGCTAGAGGAGGTCTAGCGGGGGGGATCTCCTACAATGAGCAGTTCTTC
TRBV29-1,-,TRBJ2-3,TRBD2,12,CSGLAGEDTQYF,TGCAGCGGACTAGCGGGGGAAGATACGCAGTATTTT
TRBV7-3,-,TRBJ2-3,-,16,CASSPLGGFPADTQYF,TGTGCCAGCAGCCCATTGGGGGGTTTCCCGGCAGATACGCAGTATTTT
TRBV12-3/TRBV12-4,-,TRBJ1-1,-,12,CASSSINTEAFF,TGTGCCAGCAGTAGCATCAACACTGAAGCTTTCTTT
TRBV7-2,many,TRBJ1-2,-,14,CASSFREESYGYTF,TGTGCCAGCAGCTTTAGGGAGGAGAGCTATGGCTACACCTTC
TRBV7-2,-,TRBJ1-1,-,17,CASSLEGFDNLNTEAFF,TGTGCCAGCAGCTTAGAGGGTTTCGACAACCTGAACACTGAAGCTTTCTTT
TRBV12-3/TRBV12-4,-,TRBJ2-7,TRBD1,15,CASSFRGQGTYEQYF,TGTGCCAGCAGTTTTCGAGGACAGGGAACCTACGAGCAGTACTTC
TRBV7-9,few,TRBJ2-1,-,16,CASSPEAGRTINEQFF,TGTGCCAGCAGTCCGGAGGCAGGGAGGACAATCAATGAGCAGTTCTTC
TRBV24-1,few,TRBJ1-4,-,15,CATSDLREANEKLFF,TGTGCCACCAGTGACCTCAGGGAGGCTAATGAAAAACTGTTTTTT
TRBV12-3/TRBV12-4,-,TRBJ2-3,-,15,CASSGQGFSTDTQYF,TGTGCCAGCAGTGGGCAGGGTTTCAGCACAGATACGCAGTATTTT
TRBV7-2,many,TRBJ2-3,-,13,CASSFLRTDTQYF,TGTGCCAGCAGCTTCCTAAGGACAGATACGCAGTATTTT
TRBV7-6,few,TRBJ2-7,-,15,CASSLAGGVFYEQYF,TGTGCCAGCAGCTTAGCGGGGGGAGTGTTCTACGAGCAGTACTTC
TRBV12-3/TRBV12-4,-,TRBJ1-2,-,11,CASRDMYGYTF,TGTGCCAGCAGGGACATGTATGGCTACACCTTC
TRBV20-1,-,TRBJ1-5,-,14,CSAARGFSDQPQHF,TGCAGTGCTGCTAGAGGGTTTAGTGATCAGCCCCAGCATTTT
TRBV18,-,TRBJ1-1,-,12,CASSVGHTEAFF,TGTGCCAGCTCAGTGGGTCACACTGAAGCTTTCTTT
TRBV7-3,-,TRBJ2-1,TRBD1,16,CASSPGTGRAYNEQFF,TGTGCCAGCAGCCCTGGGACAGGGAGGGCCTACAATGAGCAGTTCTTC
TRBV14,-,TRBJ2-2,-,12,CASSRFSGELFF,TGTGCCAGCAGCCGCTTTAGCGGGGAGCTGTTTTTT
TRBV2,many,TRBJ2-3,-,11,CASGDTDTQYF,TGTGCCAGCGGGGACACAGATACGCAGTATTTT
TRBV7-2,-,TRBJ2-7,-,15,CASSLLPTVSYEQYF,TGTGCCAGCAGCTTACTCCCAACAGTCTCCTACGAGCAGTACTTC
TRBV29-1,-,TRBJ1-5,TRBD1,13,CSVAGGSNQPQHF,TGCAGCGTGGCAGGGGGGAGCAATCAGCCCCAGCATTTT
TRBV20-1,-,TRBJ2-3,TRBD2,16,CSARDGSSGGLDTQYF,TGCAGTGCTAGAGATGGTAGTAGCGGGGGGCTGGATACGCAGTATTTT
TRBV29-1,few,TRBJ2-6,-,14,CSVQGSTGANVLTF,TGCAGCGTTCAGGGTAGCACTGGGGCCAACGTCCTGACTTTC
TRBV27,-,TRBJ2-1,TRBD2,18,CASSPIGTSGGGGNEQFF,TGTGCCAGCAGTCCGATTGGGACTAGCGGGGGGGGAGGCAATGAGCAGTTCTTC
TRBV4-1,few,TRBJ2-7,TRBD1,15,CASSARDRGFNEQYF,TGCGCCAGCAGCGCCCGGGACAGGGGTTTTAACGAGCAGTACTTC
TRBV11-2,few,TRBJ2-5,TRBD2,20,CASSSRGSGGVYWGQETQYF,TGTGCCAGCAGCTCCCGGGGTAGCGGGGGGGTGTATTGGGGCCAAGAGACCCAGTACTTC
TRBV10-3,-,TRBJ1-2,-,13,CAIRGVGRPSPDF,TGTGCCATCAGGGGGGTAGGCAGACCAAGCCCTGACTTC
TRBV20-1,-,TRBJ1-1,-,13,CSARELGGTEAFF,TGCAGTGCTAGAGAATTAGGGGGAACTGAAGCTTTCTTT
TRBV20-1,many,TRBJ2-2,-,14,CSAQPITHTGELFF,TGCAGTGCTCAACCGATAACTCACACCGGGGAGCTGTTTTTT
TRBV11-1,-,TRBJ2-1,TRBD1,14,CASSLGQGLGEQFF,TGTGCCAGCAGCCTCGGACAGGGTTTGGGAGAGCAGTTCTTC
TRBV12-3/TRBV12-4,few,TRBJ1-2,-,13,CASSFSSTYGYTF,TGTGCCAGCAGTTTCTCCAGTACCTATGGCTACACCTTC
TRBV6-2/TRBV6-3,-,TRBJ2-7,-,18,CASSSFIPTSLASYEQYF,TGTGCCAGCAGTTCCTTCATCCCGACATCCCTGGCCTCCTACGAGCAGTACTTC
TRBV7-2,-,TRBJ2-1,-,15,CASSYRDTQYNEQFF,TGTGCCAGCAGCTACCGGGACACACAATACAATGAGCAGTTCTTC
TRBV28,few,TRBJ1-2,TRBD1,14,CASTDREDYYGYTF,TGTGCCAGTACGGACAGGGAAGATTACTATGGCTACACCTTC
TRBV19,few,TRBJ2-1,TRBD2,15,CASSRGTSGYNEQFF,TGTGCCAGTAGTAGGGGGACTAGCGGATACAATGAGCAGTTCTTC
TRBV20-1,many,TRBJ2-3,TRBD2,15,CSARDKLAGRDTQYF,TGCAGTGCTAGAGATAAACTAGCGGGGAGAGATACGCAGTATTTT
TRBV12-3/TRBV12-4,few,TRBJ2-1,-,16,CASSLAVSAPYNEQFF,TGTGCCAGCAGTTTAGCGGTGTCAGCTCCTTACAATGAGCAGTTCTTC
TRBV9,-,TRBJ1-2,-,13,CASSTRLYYGYTF,TGTGCCAGCAGCACCAGACTGTACTATGGCTACACCTTC
TRBV7-9,many,TRBJ2-5,-,16,CASSLRQTTGTETQYF,TGTGCCAGCAGCTTACGGCAGACCACGGGGACAGAGACCCAGTACTTC
TRBV7-9,-,TRBJ2-5,-,14,CASSLVTDQETQYF,TGTGCCAGCAGCTTAGTTACAGACCAAGAGACCCAGTACTTC
TRBV19,once,TRBJ2-7,-,13,CASKDRGMAEQYF,TGTGCCAGTAAAGATAGGGGAATGGCCGAGCAGTACTTC